Each of the 5 T cell receptor beta chains below was sequenced from the same sample in a study of shared clonotypes between healthy human individuals. The naive CD8 population came from CD45RO-negative cells selected for CCR7, without terminally differentiated effector memory CD45RA+ cells. Data came from immunoSEQ multiplex PCR; TCRdb stores just in-frame clones and leaves some out. The table lists roughly 590,000 clones, less than 97% of them singletons. Sequenced: naive CD8+ T cells sorted from blood. The receptors originated from a woman aged 25 to 39 in good health.

This chain joins TRBV6-5 and TRBJ2-1, with TRBD2 matching 11 bases. The germline CDR1 and CDR2 sequences are MNHEY and SVGAGI. Trimming cost V 5 bases and J 6 bases; bases outside gene matches: 6. This CDR3 spans 15 amino acids. CDR3 amino acids: CASSLLAGVLNEQFF. The CDR3 DNA sequence: TGTGCCAGCAGTCTACTAGCGGGAGTTCTCAATGAGCAGTTCTTC.

The chain links TRBV5-6 to TRBJ1-5; TRBD1 might be the D (5 bases). The germline CDR1 and CDR2 sequences are SGHDT and YYEEEE. V lost 2 bases and J 7 bases, leaving 7 bases between the germline ends. The CDR3 is 12 residues long. CDR3: CASSFGGQPQHF. The CDR3 DNA sequence: TGTGCCAGCAGCTTCGGGGGGCAGCCCCAGCATTTT.

The rearrangement uses TRBV2 and TRBJ1-1; D might be TRBD1 (5 bases). CDR1 SNHLY and CDR2 FYNNEI come from the germline V gene. The ends were cut back, 6 bases at V and 7 bases at J, with 12 bases in the middle. This CDR3 is 12 amino acids long. The CDR3 here is CASRTEDYEAFF. Here the CDR3 DNA reads TGTGCCAGCAGGACAGAAGACTATGAAGCTTTCTTT.

The chain uses TRBV28 and TRBJ1-1; no definite D call. Germline V lookup: CDR1 MDHEN, CDR2 SYDVKM. With 5 bases removed from V and 7 bases from J, the gap between germline ends came to 14 bases. The CDR3 has 13 amino acids. CDR3: CASSRGGFGEAFF. CDR3 nucleotides: TGTGCCAGCAGTCGGGGAGGGTTCGGTGAAGCTTTCTTT.

The rearrangement joins TRBV7-8 to TRBJ1-5; D not resolved. Trimming removed 4 bases from V and 6 bases from J, with 13 bases in between. Germline-derived CDR1 and CDR2 are SGHVS and FQNEAQ. The CDR3 has 14 residues. CDR3 DNA sequence: TGTGCCAGCAGCTCCATATTAGGAACTCAGCCCCAGCATTTT. Translated, it gives CASSSILGTQPQHF.